The rows below give T cell receptor beta chains drawn from one sample of a study of somatic mutations in cytotoxic T cells in rheumatoid arthritis. Profiled with immunoSEQ multiplex PCR; TCRdb holds only in-frame clones, not every one. This repertoire shows around 11,000 clones, 55% to 85% found once; its top ten account for about 35%. Sequencing was done on a sample of CD8+ T cells sorted from blood. These receptors were collected from an adult with rheumatoid arthritis. Both conserved end residues are part of each CDR3. D genes are given only for firm matches. The size entry is marked missing in some rows and otherwise reads once, few, many or a size class.

V gene: TRBV7-9; J gene: TRBJ2-7; D gene: -; clone size: -; CDR3 protein: CASSPPDRFHEQYF; CDR3 DNA: TGTGCCAGCAGCCCCCCAGACAGGTTCCACGAGCAGTACTTC
V gene: TRBV7-9; J gene: TRBJ1-2; D gene: -; clone size: -; CDR3 protein: CASSSSDYGYTF; CDR3 DNA: TGTGCCAGCAGCTCCTCCGACTATGGCTACACCTTC
V gene: TRBV15; J gene: TRBJ2-5; D gene: -; clone size: once; CDR3 protein: CATSREPVETQYF; CDR3 DNA: TGTGCCACCAGCAGAGAACCCGTGGAGACCCAGTACTTC
V gene: TRBV29-1; J gene: TRBJ1-2; D gene: -; clone size: few; CDR3 protein: CSVDSSVYGYTF; CDR3 DNA: TGCAGCGTTGATTCCAGCGTCTATGGCTACACCTTC
V gene: TRBV9; J gene: TRBJ2-2; D gene: -; clone size: -; CDR3 protein: CASSAFRGGTGELFF; CDR3 DNA: TGTGCCAGCAGCGCGTTCAGGGGAGGCACCGGGGAGCTGTTTTTT
V gene: TRBV9; J gene: TRBJ2-3; D gene: TRBD2; clone size: once; CDR3 protein: CASSVGGGRLGTDTQYF; CDR3 DNA: TGTGCCAGCAGCGTAGGGGGGGGTCGACTTGGCACAGATACGCAGTATTTT
V gene: TRBV28; J gene: TRBJ2-1; D gene: TRBD1; clone size: -; CDR3 protein: CASRDRAYNEQFF; CDR3 DNA: TGTGCCTCCCGGGACAGGGCTTACAATGAGCAGTTCTTC
V gene: TRBV11-1; J gene: TRBJ2-1; D gene: TRBD2; clone size: -; CDR3 protein: CASSWASGGAEQFF; CDR3 DNA: TGTGCCAGCAGCTGGGCTAGCGGGGGGGCTGAGCAGTTCTTC
V gene: TRBV27; J gene: TRBJ2-7; D gene: -; clone size: few; CDR3 protein: CASSTGVSYEQYF; CDR3 DNA: TGTGCCAGCAGTACGGGTGTTTCCTACGAGCAGTACTTC
V gene: TRBV5-5; J gene: TRBJ2-7; D gene: -; clone size: few; CDR3 protein: CASSAEVSPYEQYF; CDR3 DNA: TGTGCCAGCAGCGCGGAGGTCAGTCCCTACGAGCAGTACTTC
V gene: TRBV21-1; J gene: TRBJ2-3; D gene: -; clone size: once; CDR3 protein: CASSKGARTFLGVGTDTQYF; CDR3 DNA: TGTGCCAGCAGCAAAGGGGCTAGAACGTTTCTAGGGGTTGGGACAGATACGCAGTATTTT
V gene: TRBV5-1; J gene: TRBJ1-2; D gene: -; clone size: -; CDR3 protein: CASSKNTNYGYTF; CDR3 DNA: TGCGCCAGCAGCAAAAATACTAACTATGGCTACACCTTC
V gene: TRBV30; J gene: TRBJ2-5; D gene: -; clone size: -; CDR3 protein: CAGERDRGETQYF; CDR3 DNA: TGTGCCGGTGAAAGGGACCGCGGGGAGACCCAGTACTTC
V gene: TRBV11-2; J gene: TRBJ1-6; D gene: -; clone size: -; CDR3 protein: CASSLVFGTLNGSPLHF; CDR3 DNA: TGTGCCAGCAGCTTAGTCTTCGGGACACTTAACGGCTCACCCCTCCACTTT
V gene: TRBV6-4; J gene: TRBJ2-1; D gene: TRBD2; clone size: -; CDR3 protein: CASSGGGGSYNEQFF; CDR3 DNA: TGTGCCAGCAGTGGCGGCGGGGGCTCCTACAATGAGCAGTTCTTC
V gene: TRBV1; J gene: TRBJ2-1; D gene: -; clone size: -; CDR3 protein: CTSSQELQPGGNEQFF; CDR3 DNA: TGCACCAGCAGCCAAGAATTGCAGCCTGGGGGCAATGAGCAGTTCTTC
V gene: TRBV5-1; J gene: TRBJ2-7; D gene: TRBD1; clone size: -; CDR3 protein: CASSLWDREDEQYF; CDR3 DNA: TGCGCCAGCAGCCTCTGGGACAGGGAGGACGAGCAGTACTTC
V gene: TRBV28; J gene: TRBJ2-1; D gene: TRBD1; clone size: -; CDR3 protein: CASSLGTGSNEQFF; CDR3 DNA: TGTGCCAGCAGTTTGGGGACAGGGTCTAATGAGCAGTTCTTC
V gene: TRBV7-3; J gene: TRBJ1-6; D gene: -; clone size: -; CDR3 protein: CASSAQNNSPLHF; CDR3 DNA: TGTGCCAGCAGCGCCCAGAATAATTCACCCCTCCACTTT
V gene: TRBV5-1; J gene: TRBJ1-2; D gene: TRBD1; clone size: -; CDR3 protein: CASSLVTGGLGRDGYTF; CDR3 DNA: TGCGCCAGCAGCTTGGTGACAGGGGGTCTCGGACGTGATGGCTACACCTTC
V gene: TRBV6-1; J gene: TRBJ1-4; D gene: TRBD1; clone size: -; CDR3 protein: CASRSTGYNEKLFF; CDR3 DNA: TGTGCCAGCCGATCGACAGGGTACAATGAAAAACTGTTTTTT
V gene: TRBV11-2; J gene: TRBJ1-1; D gene: -; clone size: -; CDR3 protein: CASSFWKANTEAFF; CDR3 DNA: TGTGCCAGCAGCTTCTGGAAGGCTAACACTGAAGCTTTCTTT
V gene: TRBV7-6; J gene: TRBJ2-1; D gene: -; clone size: -; CDR3 protein: CASSLPARGSYNEQFF; CDR3 DNA: TGTGCCAGCAGCTTACCTGCGAGGGGCTCCTACAATGAGCAGTTCTTC
V gene: TRBV7-9; J gene: TRBJ1-2; D gene: -; clone size: -; CDR3 protein: CASSLVLQDYGYTF; CDR3 DNA: TGTGCCAGCAGCTTAGTACTCCAGGACTATGGCTACACCTTC
V gene: TRBV2; J gene: TRBJ1-1; D gene: -; clone size: -; CDR3 protein: CASSEATDVNTEAFF; CDR3 DNA: TGTGCCAGCAGTGAAGCTACGGACGTAAACACTGAAGCTTTCTTT
V gene: TRBV6-6; J gene: TRBJ2-3; D gene: TRBD2; clone size: medium-sized; CDR3 protein: CASTWRGGTDTQYF; CDR3 DNA: TGTGCCAGCACCTGGCGGGGGGGCACAGATACGCAGTATTTT
V gene: TRBV29-1; J gene: TRBJ1-2; D gene: -; clone size: -; CDR3 protein: CSVVAVNVGYTF; CDR3 DNA: TGCAGCGTTGTTGCGGTTAACGTGGGCTACACCTTC
V gene: TRBV5-1; J gene: TRBJ2-7; D gene: -; clone size: -; CDR3 protein: CASSLGYEQYF; CDR3 DNA: TGCGCCAGCAGCTTGGGCTACGAGCAGTACTTC
V gene: TRBV6-1; J gene: TRBJ1-5; D gene: -; clone size: once; CDR3 protein: CASRAPGSFAQPQHF; CDR3 DNA: TGTGCCAGCAGAGCACCGGGAAGCTTCGCTCAGCCCCAGCATTTT
V gene: TRBV15; J gene: TRBJ2-7; D gene: -; clone size: -; CDR3 protein: CATSRERDSYEQYF; CDR3 DNA: TGTGCCACCAGCAGAGAGAGGGACTCCTACGAGCAGTACTTC
V gene: TRBV2; J gene: TRBJ2-1; D gene: TRBD2; clone size: -; CDR3 protein: CASSRGLAGAGYNEQFF; CDR3 DNA: TGTGCCAGCAGTAGAGGACTAGCGGGGGCAGGCTACAATGAGCAGTTCTTC
V gene: TRBV19; J gene: TRBJ2-5; D gene: -; clone size: few; CDR3 protein: CASSMGIPSSETQYF; CDR3 DNA: TGTGCCAGTAGTATGGGGATTCCCTCATCAGAGACCCAGTACTTC
V gene: TRBV10-3; J gene: TRBJ2-5; D gene: TRBD2; clone size: -; CDR3 protein: CATAKTSDGETQYF; CDR3 DNA: TGTGCCACCGCAAAGACTAGCGATGGGGAGACCCAGTACTTC
V gene: TRBV7-2; J gene: TRBJ2-5; D gene: TRBD2; clone size: -; CDR3 protein: CASSLVFGLAGVGETQYF; CDR3 DNA: TGTGCCAGCAGCTTAGTCTTTGGGCTAGCGGGGGTTGGAGAGACCCAGTACTTC
V gene: TRBV9; J gene: TRBJ2-7; D gene: TRBD2; clone size: -; CDR3 protein: CASSPTGLAGPTYEQYF; CDR3 DNA: TGTGCCAGCAGCCCCACTGGACTAGCGGGGCCCACCTACGAGCAGTACTTC
V gene: TRBV11-3; J gene: TRBJ1-1; D gene: -; clone size: few; CDR3 protein: CASSLGGNTEAFF; CDR3 DNA: TGTGCCAGCAGCTTAGGCGGGAACACTGAAGCTTTCTTT
V gene: TRBV6-1; J gene: TRBJ1-1; D gene: -; clone size: -; CDR3 protein: CASSEILDTEAFF; CDR3 DNA: TGTGCCAGCAGTGAAATATTGGACACTGAAGCTTTCTTT
V gene: TRBV9; J gene: TRBJ1-2; D gene: TRBD1; clone size: -; CDR3 protein: CASSVGDRNYGYTF; CDR3 DNA: TGTGCCAGCAGCGTAGGGGACAGGAACTATGGCTACACCTTC
V gene: TRBV7-9; J gene: TRBJ1-1; D gene: -; clone size: -; CDR3 protein: CASSHGPNTEAFF; CDR3 DNA: TGTGCCAGCAGCCACGGACCGAACACTGAAGCTTTCTTT
V gene: TRBV7-9; J gene: TRBJ2-7; D gene: -; clone size: medium-sized; CDR3 protein: CASSLVSAYEQYF; CDR3 DNA: TGTGCCAGCAGCTTAGTCTCAGCCTACGAGCAGTACTTC
V gene: TRBV7-6; J gene: TRBJ2-7; D gene: -; clone size: few; CDR3 protein: CASSLGRGYEQYF; CDR3 DNA: TGTGCCAGCAGCTTAGGGCGGGGATACGAGCAGTACTTC
V gene: TRBV28; J gene: TRBJ1-5; D gene: -; clone size: -; CDR3 protein: CASSFSDLAGRQGFVSNQPQHF; CDR3 DNA: TGTGCCAGTTCCTTTTCAGATTTAGCCGGAAGGCAGGGTTTCGTGAGCAATCAGCCCCAGCATTTT
V gene: TRBV2; J gene: TRBJ2-6; D gene: TRBD1; clone size: -; CDR3 protein: CASRTGSGGANVLTF; CDR3 DNA: TGTGCCAGTAGGACAGGGTCAGGTGGGGCCAACGTCCTGACTTTC
V gene: TRBV14; J gene: TRBJ2-1; D gene: -; clone size: -; CDR3 protein: CASSQVGLGYNEQFF; CDR3 DNA: TGTGCCAGCAGCCAAGTCGGGTTGGGCTACAATGAGCAGTTCTTC
V gene: TRBV5-8; J gene: TRBJ2-7; D gene: -; clone size: few; CDR3 protein: CASSFPGISSYEQYF; CDR3 DNA: TGTGCCAGCAGCTTTCCGGGTATATCCTCCTACGAGCAGTACTTC
V gene: TRBV9; J gene: TRBJ1-1; D gene: -; clone size: -; CDR3 protein: CASSVEPGMNTEAFF; CDR3 DNA: TGTGCCAGCAGCGTAGAGCCCGGCATGAACACTGAAGCTTTCTTT
V gene: TRBV7-6; J gene: TRBJ1-1; D gene: -; clone size: -; CDR3 protein: CASSLNAGPVNTEAFF; CDR3 DNA: TGTGCCAGCAGCTTAAACGCGGGACCAGTGAACACTGAAGCTTTCTTT
V gene: TRBV19; J gene: TRBJ2-1; D gene: -; clone size: -; CDR3 protein: CASSATVGSYNEQFF; CDR3 DNA: TGTGCCAGTAGTGCGACGGTGGGGTCCTACAATGAGCAGTTCTTC
V gene: TRBV4-3; J gene: TRBJ2-3; D gene: -; clone size: -; CDR3 protein: CASSQGATDTQYF; CDR3 DNA: TGCGCCAGCAGCCAAGGAGCGACAGATACGCAGTATTTT
V gene: TRBV6-1; J gene: TRBJ1-1; D gene: TRBD1; clone size: -; CDR3 protein: CANRRGTEAFF; CDR3 DNA: TGTGCCAACCGCAGGGGGACTGAAGCTTTCTTT
V gene: TRBV19; J gene: TRBJ2-7; D gene: TRBD2; clone size: few; CDR3 protein: CASSITGGSLSEQYF; CDR3 DNA: TGTGCCAGTAGTATTACGGGGGGAAGCCTAAGCGAGCAGTACTTC
V gene: TRBV7-2; J gene: TRBJ1-2; D gene: -; clone size: once; CDR3 protein: CASSLVGVSNYGYTF; CDR3 DNA: TGTGCCAGCAGCTTAGTAGGGGTCTCTAACTATGGCTACACCTTC
V gene: TRBV5-1; J gene: TRBJ1-6; D gene: TRBD1; clone size: -; CDR3 protein: CASSATGGNSPLHF; CDR3 DNA: TGCGCCAGCAGCGCAACAGGGGGAAATTCACCCCTCCACTTT
V gene: TRBV7-3; J gene: TRBJ1-1; D gene: -; clone size: -; CDR3 protein: CASSLTSWDGFMAEAFF; CDR3 DNA: TGTGCCAGCAGCTTAACGAGTTGGGACGGATTTATGGCTGAAGCTTTCTTT